The present T cell receptor (beta chain) was sequenced within a study of shared clonotypes between healthy human individuals. Genomic DNA of each subset was evenly split across several immunoSEQ plates. The authors sequenced unsorted PBMC DNA on ten immunoSEQ deep assay plates. The method was immunoSEQ multiplex PCR; TCRdb's version includes in-frame clones alone and lacks a portion of them. The sample carries some 470,000 clones, around 78% recorded once. Trimming at V came to 2 bases and at J to 0 bases, leaving 3 bases not matched to a gene. CDR1 and CDR2 from the germline V gene are SGHTA and FQGNSA. The CDR3 is 15 residues long.

Sequences were obtained from PBMCs. The chain is built from TRBV7-2 and TRBJ2-7, with 8 bases identical to TRBD2. This TCR was recovered from a woman in her thirties or forties in good health. Some clones in this sample may be carry-over from other donors' samples. The DNA for the CDR3 is TGTGCCAGCAGCTTACAGCGGGAGAGCTCCTACGAGCAGTACTTC. Translation gives CASSLQRESSYEQYF.